Detailed here is one T cell receptor beta chain. This sample was included in a study of blood T cell repertoires in COVID-19. Across the whole study: T cells, B-cell-depleted T cells, or PBMCs provided the cDNA or gDNA that served as material.

Per the study methods: Amplification with reference gene primers provided the estimates of nucleated cell counts. Produced via immunoSEQ multiplex PCR; TCRdb's table is partial and in-frame only. V and J calls and clone size are as listed in that table; D and trimming were resolved from the DNA. Counted here are roughly 170,000 clones, 70% to 80% occurring once; the ten biggest clones make up roughly 17%. The CDR3 contains 15 residues. Trimming at V came to 3 bases and at J to 5 bases, leaving 5 bases not matched to a gene. The germline CDR1 and CDR2 sequences are MGHRA and YSYEKL. Clinical histories supplied by participants themselves formed the basis of cohort assignment.

This TCR was recovered from a woman between 45 and 65 years old who had recovered from COVID-19. The chain employs TRBV4-1 and TRBJ2-1, with 9 bases fitting TRBD2. Sequenced: PBMCs or T cells enriched from blood (not recorded which). The CDR3: CASSHSGSINNEQFF. For the CDR3, the DNA is TGCGCCAGCAGCCATAGCGGGAGCATCAACAATGAGCAGTTCTTC.